Each of the 15 T cell receptor beta chains below was sequenced from the same sample in a study of technical replicates of blood from a few donors. TCRdb's table, derived via immunoSEQ multiplex PCR, lists solely in-frame clones and lacks some. In the table there are about 50,000 clones, approximately 94% of which are singletons. The specimen was T cells isolated from PBMCs. The source is a human donor in good health.

The V gene is TRBV5-1, the J gene TRBJ1-4; 7 bases are shared with TRBD1. The germline V gene encodes CDR1 SGHRS and CDR2 YFSETQ. This CDR3 spans 17 amino acids. The J segment lost 6 bases and the V segment lost 1 base, leaving 12 bases of the junction unmatched. CDR3 DNA sequence: TGCGCCAGCAGCTTGAGGAACAGGGGTGTGGGTCATGAAAAACTGTTTTTT. It encodes CASSLRNRGVGHEKLFF.

The chain links TRBV6-4 to TRBJ2-7; maybe TRBD1 (6 bases). Germline V CDR1 and CDR2: MRHNA, SNTAGT. Trimming shortened V by 9 bases and J by 2 bases, and 14 bases separated the two germline ends. CDR3 size: 13 residues. In nucleotides, the CDR3 is TGTGCCAGTGTGGACAGACCAACCTACGAGCAGTACTTC. It is translated as CASVDRPTYEQYF.

This clone was counted a few times. This chain uses TRBV29-1 with TRBJ2-7, with 10 bases matching TRBD2. The CDR3 sequence is 15 residues long. CDR1 is SQVTM and CDR2 is ANQGSEA in the germline V gene. The V and J ends lost 6 bases and 5 bases, in that order; junction bases with no gene match: 13. The CDR3 region has the DNA TGCAGCGTACGGACTAGCGGCAACTATCCCCACGAGCAGTACTTC. Translating it yields CSVRTSGNYPHEQYF.

This clone was seen once. The chain employs TRBV5-1 and TRBJ2-3; 8 nucleotides match TRBD2. Germline V CDR1 and CDR2: SGHRS, YFSETQ. With 2 bases clipped from V and 4 bases from J, the junction kept 6 bases outside the gene matches. This CDR3 region has 15 residues. This CDR3 is CASSFTRGGPDTQYF. Written as DNA, the CDR3 is TGCGCCAGCAGCTTCACACGGGGGGGTCCAGATACGCAGTATTTT.

As to this clone: Germline and junction disagree at one end, which may indicate a read error. The chain combines TRBV29-1 with TRBJ2-1, with 8 positions matching TRBD2. The CDR3 is made up of 12 amino acids. CDR1 SQVTM and CDR2 ANQGSEA come from the germline V gene. The CDR3 is CSVEAGVYEQFF. CDR3 nucleotides: TGCAGCGTCGAAGCGGGAGTTTATGAGCAGTTCTTC.

J is TRBJ2-7 and V is TRBV11-1; TRBD2 matches 11 bases. Trimming took 4 bases from V and 3 from J; bases not matched to a gene: 2. The CDR3 spans 14 residues. The germline gives CDR1 SGHAT, CDR2 FQDESV (reference sequence). DNA of the CDR3: TGTGCCAGCAGCTGGGGACTAGCGGACTACGAGCAGTACTTC. This sequence encodes CASSWGLADYEQYF.

The rearrangement uses TRBV6-6 and TRBJ1-5, with a weak D call TRBD1 (6 bases). Trimming left V 2 bases short and J 5 bases short, with 16 bases between. This CDR3 region has 16 residues. The V gene's germline CDR1 is MNHNY and CDR2 SVGAGI (reference sequence). CDR3 amino acids: CASSYPGDTAHQPQHF. The CDR3 bases are TGTGCCAGCAGTTACCCTGGGGACACCGCCCATCAGCCCCAGCATTTT.

Comments on this clone: The junction and the germline gene differ at one end; a read error may be behind it. This chain joins TRBV28 and TRBJ1-5, with a possible D match to TRBD1 (5 bases). Per the germline V gene, CDR1 is MDHEN and CDR2 is SYDVKM. The CDR3 is 13 residues long. The CDR3 loop is CASSTANKGKSFF. The CDR3 DNA reads as TGTGCCAGCAGTACGGCAAATAAGGGGAAGTCTTTTTTT.

The chain is built from TRBV5-1 and TRBJ1-2; D call uncertain. Germline values: CDR1 SGHRS, CDR2 YFSETQ. Trimming removed 4 bases at V and 8 bases at J, with 12 bases between. The CDR3 is 12 amino acids. The CDR3 is CASSLTAGGYTF. DNA for the CDR3: TGCGCCAGCAGCCTGACTGCGGGAGGCTACACCTTC. The entire variable domain, with the rest obtained from reference TRBV5-1 and TRBJ1-2, is as follows: KAGVTQTPRYLIKTRGQQVTLSCSPISGHRSVSWYQQTPGQGLQFLFEYFSETQRNKGNFPGRFSGRQFSNSRSEMNVSTLELGDSALYLCASSLTAGGYTFGSGTRLTVV.

This clone has just one count. The chain has TRBV6-5 and TRBJ1-1; the D is unclear. CDR1 and CDR2 from the germline V gene are MNHEY and SVGAGI. V was shortened by 2 bases and J by 1 base, with 8 bases between the two germline ends. The CDR3 sequence is 14 residues long. In DNA, the CDR3 is TGTGCCAGCAGTTACGGGGAGGGGAACACTGAAGCTTTCTTT. Amino acids: CASSYGEGNTEAFF.

The V gene is TRBV30, the J gene TRBJ2-1; D unclear. CDR3 length: 13 residues. CDR1 and CDR2 (germline): GTSNPN, SVGIG (reference sequence). V gave up 5 bases and J gave up 4 bases, with 12 bases separating them. The CDR3 region has the DNA TGTGCCTGGTGGTCGGTGAGATACAATGAGCAGTTCTTC. Amino acid sequence: CAWWSVRYNEQFF.

The V call is TRBV9, the J call TRBJ1-2; 9 bases agree with TRBD1. The CDR3 is 16 residues long. In germline, CDR1 is SGDLS, CDR2 YYNGEE. J was trimmed by 5 bases and V by 4 bases; bases with no gene match: 12. For the CDR3, the DNA is TGTGCCAGCAGCCCGCAAACAGGGGGCGCAAAATATGGCTACACCTTC. This sequence encodes CASSPQTGGAKYGYTF.

The chain uses TRBV5-4 and TRBJ2-7; 7 positions agree with TRBD2. Trimming took 0 bases from V and 0 from J; bases not matched to a gene: 3. The CDR3 covers 15 residues. Germline CDR1 and CDR2: SGHNT and YYREEE (reference sequence). CDR3 nucleotides: TGTGCCAGCAGCTTGGGGGCTAGCGGCTCCTACGAGCAGTACTTC. Its translation is CASSLGASGSYEQYF. Based on the CDR3 plus reference TRBV5-4 and TRBJ2-7, the full variable domain is ETGVTQSPTHLIKTRGQQVTLRCSSQSGHNTVSWYQQALGQGPQFIFQYYREEENGRGNFPPRFSGLQFPNYSSELNVNALELDDSALYLCASSLGASGSYEQYFGPGTRLTVT.

This chain links TRBV29-1 with TRBJ1-3; TRBD1 matches at 7 bases. CDR1 and CDR2 (germline): SQVTM, ANQGSEA. The CDR3 spans 13 residues. Germline trimming cut 6 bases from V and 7 bases from J; bases unmatched to any gene: 9. In nucleotides, the CDR3 is TGCAGCGTCTGGGGGACAGAACTTAACACCATATATTTT. Its protein is CSVWGTELNTIYF.

The chain combines TRBV5-1 with TRBJ1-2, with a weak D call TRBD1 (6 bases). V was pared by 0 bases and J by 3 bases, with 12 bases between. The CDR3 has 15 residues. CDR1 and CDR2 (germline): SGHRS, YFSETQ. The CDR3 DNA reads TGCGCCAGCAGCTTGGCCGGGGGGGCCCACTATGGCTACACCTTC. Its protein is CASSLAGGAHYGYTF.